This T cell receptor (beta chain) was obtained from a study of T cell clonotyping in hematopoietic cell transplantation. Study-level points and caveats: After transplant, recipient diversity fell while pathologically expanded clonotypes grew through day 180. Broader posttransplant TCR repertoire diversity was predicted by graft donor and pretransplant recipient Inverse Simpson Index values.

Points on this clone: Its antigen is unidentified.

The time point: recipient sample about 28 days before transplant, after cytoreduction. Blood collection times were about day -28 and days 30, 100, 180 posttransplant. Sequenced by immunoSEQ multiplex PCR; TCRdb stores in-frame clones only, minus some. The sample records some 36,000 clones, 95% being singletons. This specimen consisted of peripheral blood mononuclear cells, obtained before stem cell transplant. This clonotype was obtained from a man between 40 and 49 years old with chronic myeloid leukemia. Some clones in this sample may be carry-over from other donors' samples.

DNA for the CDR3: TGTGCCAGCAGCTTAGTAGGTCTGGCGGCTGAAGCTTTCTTT. Amino acid sequence: CASSLVGLAAEAFF. The rearrangement links TRBV11-3 to TRBJ1-1; D is uncertain. Trimming took off 1 base at V and 6 bases at J, with 12 bases between the two ends. The CDR3 contains 14 residues. CDR1 and CDR2 (germline): SGHNT, YENEEA.